This passage covers 9 T cell receptor beta chains from one sample sequenced in a study of cytomegalovirus exposure and HLA in healthy donors. TCRdb's copy holds only in-frame clones and misses some; the assay was immunoSEQ multiplex PCR. The data hold some 190,000 clones, with about 89% observed a single time. Sequenced: PBMCs. The receptors stem from a young man in good health and CMV-seropositive.

This clone was seen only once. The chain combines TRBV7-9 with TRBJ1-1; D unresolved. The CDR3 loop spans 15 amino acids. Trimming took off 2 bases at V and 3 bases at J, with 13 bases between the two ends. Looked up from germline, CDR1 is SEHNR and CDR2 is FQNEAQ (reference sequence). CDR3 protein: CASSLRQAQDTEAFF. The CDR3 DNA sequence: TGTGCCAGCAGCTTAAGGCAGGCCCAAGACACTGAAGCTTTCTTT.

The gene calls are TRBV25-1 and TRBJ2-5, with 9 positions matching TRBD1. The J segment lost 3 bases and the V segment lost 6 bases, leaving 2 bases of the junction unmatched. Germline V gene data show CDR1 as MGHDK and CDR2 as SYGVNS. CDR3 length: 13 residues. The CDR3 loop reads CASSRTGEETQYF. CDR3 DNA: TGTGCCAGCAGCCGGACAGGGGAAGAGACCCAGTACTTC.

This chain uses TRBV19 with TRBJ2-2, with a tentative D call TRBD1 (5 bases). The CDR3 contains 14 residues. The V gene lost 9 bases and the J gene lost 0 bases, with 11 bases spanning the gap. CDR1 is LNHDA and CDR2 is SQIVND in the germline V gene (reference sequence). CDR3 residues: CASKQATNTGELFF. Here the CDR3 DNA reads TGTGCCAGCAAACAGGCCACGAACACCGGGGAGCTGTTTTTT.

This clone occurred once. The V and J genes are TRBV19 and TRBJ1-4; TRBD1 aligns across 9 bases. Germline V lookup: CDR1 LNHDA, CDR2 SQIVND (reference sequence). J was trimmed by 4 bases and V by 7 bases; bases with no gene match: 1. The CDR3 is 13 amino acids. The CDR3 loop reads CASTGQGNEKLFF. The CDR3 bases are TGTGCCAGTACGGGACAGGGTAATGAAAAACTGTTTTTT. Full variable domain (outside the CDR3, taken from reference TRBV19 and TRBJ1-4): DGGITQSPKYLFRKEGQNVTLSCEQNLNHDAMYWYRQDPGQGLRLIYYSQIVNDFQKGDIAEGYSVSREKKESFPLTVTSAQKNPTAFYLCASTGQGNEKLFFGSGTQLSVL.

The V and J genes are TRBV19 and TRBJ2-7; D is possibly TRBD2 (7 bases). V was cut by 5 bases and J by 6 bases, with 17 bases left in between. This CDR3 is 14 amino acids long. CDR1 and CDR2 from the germline V gene are LNHDA and SQIVND (reference sequence). The CDR3 region is CASSAEGGGVEQYF. For the CDR3, the DNA is TGTGCCAGTAGTGCGGAAGGGGGGGGAGTCGAGCAGTACTTC. Based on the CDR3 plus reference TRBV19 and TRBJ2-7, the full variable domain is DGGITQSPKYLFRKEGQNVTLSCEQNLNHDAMYWYRQDPGQGLRLIYYSQIVNDFQKGDIAEGYSVSREKKESFPLTVTSAQKNPTAFYLCASSAEGGGVEQYFGPGTRLTVT.

V gene TRBV19 combines with J gene TRBJ2-4; possibly TRBD1 or TRBD2 for D (6 bases each). This CDR3 is built from 19 residues. CDR1 and CDR2 (germline): LNHDA, SQIVND (reference sequence). Trimming removed 1 base from V and 3 bases from J, with 22 bases in between. CDR3 in amino acids: CASSIGVLGGAGVKNIQYF. CDR3 coding DNA: TGTGCCAGTAGTATAGGGGTACTCGGGGGCGCCGGGGTCAAAAACATTCAGTACTTC.

The V call is TRBV14, the J call TRBJ2-3, with D maybe TRBD1 (6 bases). The germline V gene has CDR1 SGHDN and CDR2 FVKESK. This CDR3 has 13 amino acids. Trimming removed 1 base from V and 5 bases from J, with 7 bases in between. The CDR3 reads CASSQGTEDTQYF. The CDR3 DNA reads as TGTGCCAGCAGCCAAGGGACAGAAGATACGCAGTATTTT.

The chain links TRBV6-5 to TRBJ2-1; perhaps TRBD2 as D (5 bases). Between the trimmed V and J ends, which lost 3 bases and 0 bases, there was a span of 9 bases. This CDR3 spans 15 amino acids. Per the germline V gene, CDR1 is MNHEY and CDR2 is SVGAGI. The CDR3, as DNA: TGTGCCAGCAGTTATCAAGCGGCCTCCTACAATGAGCAGTTCTTC. Its protein product is CASSYQAASYNEQFF.

The gene calls are TRBV29-1 and TRBJ1-3; D is unclear. CDR1 SQVTM and CDR2 ANQGSEA come from the germline V gene. The CDR3 sequence is 15 residues long. V was clipped by 1 base and J by 0 bases, with 10 bases between them. The CDR3 DNA sequence: TGCAGCGTTGAAGGGCCCAGTGGCTCTGGAAACACCATATATTTT. Translating gives CSVEGPSGSGNTIYF.